The sequence of this T cell receptor beta chain was determined in a study of blood T cell repertoires in COVID-19. The assay was immunoSEQ multiplex PCR, and TCRdb's table has in-frame clones only and misses some. The table includes about 260,000 clones, 85% to 90% detected once. Per germline, CDR1 MNHEY and CDR2 SVGAGI. With V trimmed by 5 bases and J by 15 bases, 11 bases remained unmatched. This CDR3 has 13 residues. The specimen sequenced was peripheral blood. The sequence was collected from a woman between 40 and 50 years old with acute or convalescent COVID-19. This chain uses TRBV6-5 with TRBJ1-5; TRBD1 agrees at 9 bases. In nucleotides, the CDR3 is TGTGCCAGCAGTAGGACAGGGGCGGGGGTGGCGCATTTT. Translation gives CASSRTGAGVAHF.